These T cell receptor beta chains were read from a single sample in a study of T cell clusters in autoimmune cytopenias. TCRdb re-analyzed the multiplex PCR reads; it lists each CDR3 protein once, without DNA. Recorded here are about 7,100 distinct CDR3 sequences; the top ten clones represent 9.9%. The sample was also linked to a second study, of T cell repertoires in aging, cancer and after chemotherapy.

The sequencing sample was made of peripheral blood. The receptors derive from a human donor in good health. The CDR3 runs from the conserved cysteine through the conserved F or W. Expanded clones are given a class, and other clones once, few, many or no size at all.

j_call v_call clone_size cdr3_aa
TRBJ1-2 TRBV4-2 NA CASSQDRYRTEYGYTF
TRBJ2-4 TRBV6-1 NA CASSENLLTPKNIQYF
TRBJ2-5 TRBV5-4 medium-sized CASSPAPSETQYF
TRBJ1-1 TRBV19 NA CASMGTGIPNTEAFF
TRBJ2-3 TRBV29-1 large CSVRQGQTTDTQYF
TRBJ1-2 TRBV19 NA CASSIDREVTAYTF
TRBJ1-3 TRBV19 medium-sized CASSRQAGNTIYF
TRBJ1-4 TRBV6-5 NA CASSGDATNEKLFF
TRBJ2-1 TRBV15 medium-sized CASANPYNEQFF
TRBJ1-5 TRBV6-6 NA CASSYSSGNNNQPQHF
TRBJ2-5 TRBV5-4 NA CASSLPETSGGRQETQYF
TRBJ2-7 TRBV6-1 NA CASSELDRPTYEQYF
TRBJ2-7 TRBV5-6 medium-sized CASSLGRTYEQYF
TRBJ2-3 TRBV5-1 NA CASSPDQLLADTQYF
TRBJ2-7 TRBV13 medium-sized CASSLTGRASYEQYF
TRBJ2-7 TRBV13 NA CASSLSEAYEQYF
TRBJ2-3 TRBV15 medium-sized CATSRRLQDRADTQYF
TRBJ2-1 TRBV5-1 NA CASSLGTGSYNEQFF
TRBJ1-3 TRBV5-6 NA CASSPGGSGNTIYF
TRBJ1-2 TRBV19 NA CASSVDRNYGYTF
TRBJ2-2 TRBV6-1 medium-sized CASSREGGATGELFF
TRBJ1-2 TRBV15 NA CATSRDTGTFYGYTF
TRBJ2-7 TRBV6-5 NA CASSYGNRGTAYEQYF
TRBJ1-1 TRBV12-3/TRBV12-4 NA CASSLFGLSNTEAFF
TRBJ2-7 TRBV7-2 NA CARSHGQGYSYEQYF
TRBJ1-6 TRBV6-1 large CASTHEGENSPLHF